Listed below are T cell receptor beta chains from one sample, sequenced in a study of Graves' ophthalmopathy and Graves' hyperthyroidism. TCRdb re-derived calls from the multiplex PCR reads in MiXCR, one entry per CDR3 protein. The data show over 650,000 distinct CDR3 sequences, 35% to 45% seen once. Sequencing was carried out using peripheral blood. Receptors were obtained from an adult man with Graves' ophthalmopathy. CDR3s include the opening cysteine and the closing phenylalanine or tryptophan. The D gene is left open where the match is weak.

CASSERRQAGSPLHF,TRBV25-1,-
CASSPWGQFYGYTF,TRBV18,TRBD1
CASRKGEVSPLHF,TRBV2,-
CASTRGGGTPQHF,TRBV2,-
CATSDPLGQGYEQYF,TRBV24-1,TRBD1
CSVDDTKTGELYF,TRBV29-1,-
CASSVDLPGSGYEQYF,TRBV25-1,-
CASTQDPNTEAFF,TRBV6-5,-
CATKLSGGEQYF,TRBV7-9,-
CSVDRTGGLRAYGYTF,TRBV29-1,TRBD1
CSVGTGPNEKLFF,TRBV29-1,TRBD1
CSVGDSSINYGYTF,TRBV29-1,TRBD1
CASSSGERAFF,TRBV6-1,-
CASSLQPPTGDGYTF,TRBV12-3/TRBV12-4,TRBD1